This T cell receptor (beta chain) emerged from a study of cytomegalovirus exposure and HLA in healthy donors. The ends were cut back, 4 bases at V and 5 bases at J, with 6 bases in the middle. The germline gives CDR1 MNHEY, CDR2 SVGAGI. The CDR3 contains 11 residues. Vbeta (60) and Jbeta (13) primers were used in the PCR. Profiling relied on immunoSEQ multiplex PCR, and the TCRdb table lists in-frame clones only, not all of them. The table includes 130,000 or so clones, more than 60% detected once. V is TRBV6-5 and J is TRBJ2-7; D gene uncertain. Material for sequencing was PBMCs. This receptor was taken from a woman between 40 and 55 years old in good health and CMV-seropositive. The CDR3 coding sequence is TGTGCCAGCAGTTCTTTAAACGAGCAGTACTTC. This gives the protein CASSSLNEQYF.